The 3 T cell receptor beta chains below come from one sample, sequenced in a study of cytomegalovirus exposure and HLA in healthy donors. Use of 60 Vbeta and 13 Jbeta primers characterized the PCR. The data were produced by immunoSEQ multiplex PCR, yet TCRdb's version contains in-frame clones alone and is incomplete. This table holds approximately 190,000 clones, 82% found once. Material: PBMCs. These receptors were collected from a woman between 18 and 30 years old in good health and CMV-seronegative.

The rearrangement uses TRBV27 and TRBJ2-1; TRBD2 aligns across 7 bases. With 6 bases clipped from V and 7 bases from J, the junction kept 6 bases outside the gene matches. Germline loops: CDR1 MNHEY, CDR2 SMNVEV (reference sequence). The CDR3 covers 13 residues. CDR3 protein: CASRGGPLNEQFF. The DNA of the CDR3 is TGTGCCAGCAGGGGAGGGCCTTTGAATGAGCAGTTCTTC.

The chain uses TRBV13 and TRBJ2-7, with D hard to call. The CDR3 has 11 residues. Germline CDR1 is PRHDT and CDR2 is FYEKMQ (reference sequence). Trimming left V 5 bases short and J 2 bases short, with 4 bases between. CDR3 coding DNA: TGTGCCAGCAGCCAAACCTACGAGCAGTACTTC. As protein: CASSQTYEQYF.

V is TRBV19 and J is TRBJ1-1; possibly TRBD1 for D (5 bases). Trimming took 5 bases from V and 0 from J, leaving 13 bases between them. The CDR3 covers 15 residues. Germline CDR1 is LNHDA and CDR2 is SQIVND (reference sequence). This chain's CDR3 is CASSGVGGLNTEAFF. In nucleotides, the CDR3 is TGTGCCAGTAGTGGCGTCGGGGGTTTGAACACTGAAGCTTTCTTT.